This paragraph reports one T cell receptor beta chain. This sample was included in a study of blood T cell repertoires in COVID-19. Study background: Samples taken during acute and convalescent COVID-19 were collected in the United States, Italy and Spain. The analysed material was cDNA or gDNA that came from T cells, B-cell-depleted T cells, or PBMCs.

In the study's own analysis: The authors estimated nucleated cell counts from reference gene primer amplification. Clones were read by immunoSEQ multiplex PCR, and TCRdb kept only the in-frame ones, dropping some. V and J calls and clone size come straight from that table; D and trimming were deduced from the DNA. The repertoire holds 150,000 to 200,000 clones, approximately 80% seen once, with more than 7% in the top ten. CDR3 length equals 14 residues. Trimming took off 4 bases at V and 4 bases at J, with 13 bases between the two ends. Germline V gene lookup returns CDR1 SGHTA and CDR2 FQGNSA. The sample consisted of peripheral blood. This receptor was taken from a woman aged 80 or over with active or convalescent COVID-19. This chain uses TRBV7-2 with TRBJ2-5, with D possibly being TRBD1 (6 bases). CDR3 sequence reads: CASSSGQPSETQYF. In DNA form, the CDR3 reads TGTGCCAGCAGCTCCGGACAGCCCTCAGAGACCCAGTACTTC.